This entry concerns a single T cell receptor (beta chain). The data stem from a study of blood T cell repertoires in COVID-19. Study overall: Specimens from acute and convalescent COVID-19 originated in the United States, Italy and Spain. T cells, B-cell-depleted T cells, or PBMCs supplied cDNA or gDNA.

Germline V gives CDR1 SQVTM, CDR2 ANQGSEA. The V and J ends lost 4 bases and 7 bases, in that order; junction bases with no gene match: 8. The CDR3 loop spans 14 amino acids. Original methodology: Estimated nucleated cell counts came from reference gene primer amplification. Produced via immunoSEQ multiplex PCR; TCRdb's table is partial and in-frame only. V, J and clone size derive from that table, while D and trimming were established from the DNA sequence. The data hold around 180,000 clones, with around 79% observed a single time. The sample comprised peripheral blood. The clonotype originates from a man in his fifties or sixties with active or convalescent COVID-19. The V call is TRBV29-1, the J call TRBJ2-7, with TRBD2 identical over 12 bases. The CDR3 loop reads CSVARPGLAGEQYF. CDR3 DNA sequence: TGCAGCGTTGCCCGCCCAGGACTAGCGGGAGAGCAGTACTTC.